The 13 T cell receptor beta chains reported below all come from one sample, sequenced in a study of cytomegalovirus exposure and HLA in healthy donors. TCRdb's copy holds only in-frame clones and misses some; the assay was immunoSEQ multiplex PCR. The table shows 260,000 or so clones, with around nine tenths occurring only once. Sequenced input: PBMCs. These receptors originate from a man between 18 and 35 years old in good health and CMV-seronegative.

CDR3: CATRPGQGLNEQYF. The CDR3 DNA reads as TGCGCCACTCGACCGGGACAGGGCCTCAACGAGCAGTACTTC. The chain combines TRBV5-1 with TRBJ2-7; 9 bases fit TRBD1. The V and J ends lost 9 bases and 5 bases, in that order; junction bases with no gene match: 12. Per germline, CDR1 SGHRS and CDR2 YFSETQ. The CDR3 length is 14 residues.

This clone was counted a single time. The gene calls are TRBV29-1 and TRBJ2-1, with 8 bases aligning to TRBD2. Per the germline V gene, CDR1 is SQVTM and CDR2 is ANQGSEA. The junction had 10 bases not matched to a gene; V was cut back by 7 bases and J by 5 bases. This CDR3 is 14 amino acids long. Here the CDR3 reads CSGTRGSGNNEQFF. CDR3 sequence (DNA): TGCAGCGGAACTCGGGGTAGCGGGAACAATGAGCAGTTCTTC.

V usage is TRBV28 and J usage is TRBJ1-5, with D maybe TRBD1 (6 bases). The V end was cut by 0 bases, the J end by 6 bases, with 9 bases between. The CDR3 is 14 amino acids. Germline-derived CDR1 and CDR2 are MDHEN and SYDVKM. The CDR3 region has the DNA TGTGCCAGCAGTTTATGGGCAGGGGCTCAGCCCCAGCATTTT. It yields the protein CASSLWAGAQPQHF.

The rearrangement links TRBV7-2 to TRBJ1-2, with 10 bases matching TRBD1. CDR3 length equals 14 residues. Per the germline V gene, CDR1 is SGHTA and CDR2 is FQGNSA. J gave up 3 bases and V 3 bases, and 1 base lay outside the gene matches. CDR3 bases: TGTGCCAGCAGCTTTGGACAGGGGGACTATGGCTACACCTTC. Translated: CASSFGQGDYGYTF.

This sequence joins TRBV27 and TRBJ1-3; D not certain. V was pared by 5 bases and J by 6 bases, with 11 bases between. Looked up from germline, CDR1 is MNHEY and CDR2 is SMNVEV (reference sequence). This CDR3 has 13 amino acids. CDR3 nucleotide sequence: TGTGCCAGCAGTCTCGGCGGCTCAAACACCATATATTTT. Protein product: CASSLGGSNTIYF.

This chain uses TRBV6-6 with TRBJ2-2; maybe TRBD2 (6 bases). The CDR3 is 13 amino acids. Germline CDR1 and CDR2: MNHNY and SVGAGI (reference sequence). With 5 bases removed from V and 6 bases from J, the gap between germline ends came to 10 bases. CDR3 nucleotide sequence: TGTGCCAGCAGTAACGGGGGAGCCGGGGAGCTGTTTTTT. It codes for CASSNGGAGELFF.

The gene calls are TRBV27 and TRBJ2-1, with TRBD1 as a possible D gene (6 bases). Germline V gene data show CDR1 as MNHEY and CDR2 as SMNVEV (reference sequence). The germline V and J ends were trimmed by 5 bases and 0 bases, with 11 bases remaining between them. This CDR3 is 15 amino acids long. CDR3 bases: TGTGCCAGCAGTCCGACAGGAAGCTCCTACAATGAGCAGTTCTTC. This encodes CASSPTGSSYNEQFF.

This clone was detected once. This chain uses TRBV9 with TRBJ2-7; no definite D call. With 0 bases removed from V and 2 bases from J, the gap between germline ends came to 18 bases. CDR1 is SGDLS, CDR2 YYNGEE, per germline. The CDR3 extends over 17 amino acids. CDR3 sequence reads: CASSVGIGATLTYEQYF. CDR3 bases: TGTGCCAGCAGCGTAGGTATAGGAGCCACTTTAACCTACGAGCAGTACTTC.

This clone was seen just once. This rearrangement joins TRBV6-5 to TRBJ1-4, with a weak D call TRBD1 (5 bases). Germline-derived CDR1 and CDR2 are MNHEY and SVGAGI. V lost 4 bases and J 8 bases, leaving 20 bases between the germline ends. The length of the CDR3 is 16 residues. In DNA, the CDR3 is TGTGCCAGCAGTTCCCAGTCCGGGGGATCGGGCGAAAAACTGTTTTTT. It specifies CASSSQSGGSGEKLFF.

CDR3: CASSPIDRSGYTF. CDR3 bases: TGTGCCAGCAGTCCGATCGACAGATCCGGCTACACCTTC. The J gene is TRBJ1-2, the V gene TRBV28, with D maybe TRBD1 (5 bases). Trimming removed 5 bases from V and 8 bases from J, with 15 bases in between. Germline assignment: CDR1 MDHEN and CDR2 SYDVKM. The CDR3 runs to 13 residues.

This clone showed up just a few times. The V and J genes are TRBV6-6 and TRBJ2-7, with TRBD2 matching over 11 bases. This CDR3 is built from 15 residues. J lost 1 base, V lost 7 bases, and 6 bases had no gene match. Looked up from germline, CDR1 is MNHNY and CDR2 is SVGAGI (reference sequence). The CDR3 DNA sequence: TGTGCCAGCACCGCGACTAGCGGGATATCCTACGAGCAGTACTTC. It yields the protein CASTATSGISYEQYF.

The chain is built from TRBV5-6 and TRBJ2-3, with D perhaps TRBD2 (5 bases). V shed 0 bases and J shed 5 bases, with 13 bases lying between them. CDR3 length: 15 amino acids. The germline V gene has CDR1 SGHDT and CDR2 YYEEEE. The CDR3 coding sequence is TGTGCCAGCAGCTTGGCCGGCGGGTTGGGAGATACGCAGTATTTT. Translation: CASSLAGGLGDTQYF.

The CDR3 here is CASSFGGGSYGYTF. CDR3 DNA: TGTGCCAGCAGTTTTGGGGGCGGAAGCTATGGCTACACCTTC. The rearrangement uses TRBV27 and TRBJ1-2; a possible D gene is TRBD1 (6 bases). Germline loops: CDR1 MNHEY, CDR2 SMNVEV (reference sequence). The V gene lost 3 bases and the J gene lost 4 bases, with 12 bases spanning the gap. The CDR3 contains 14 residues.